The 16 T cell receptor beta chains listed next were all sequenced from one sample in a study of blood T cell repertoires in COVID-19. Data came from immunoSEQ multiplex PCR; TCRdb stores just in-frame clones and leaves some out. The sample contains more than 80,000 clones, approximately 80% of which appear only once. Sequenced sample: peripheral blood. These receptors all come from a woman aged 55-70 years with acute or convalescent COVID-19.

The gene calls are TRBV10-1 and TRBJ1-5; 7 positions agree with TRBD1. After removal of 6 bases from V and 0 bases from J, the junction contained 11 bases not matched to a gene. CDR1 and CDR2 from the germline V gene are WNHNN and SYGVQD (reference sequence). This CDR3 spans 17 amino acids. As DNA, the CDR3 is TGCGCCAGCAGGACAGGGAGTTTACGTGGTAGCAATCAGCCCCAGCATTTT. Its translation is CASRTGSLRGSNQPQHF.

The chain has TRBV5-5 and TRBJ2-1, with TRBD2 matching 13 bases. CDR1 is SGHKS, CDR2 YYEKEE, per germline (reference sequence). J gave up 4 bases and V 4 bases, and 5 bases lay outside the gene matches. The CDR3 runs 16 residues. CDR3: CASSGLAGASYNEQFF. CDR3 DNA: TGTGCCAGCAGCGGACTAGCGGGGGCTAGTTACAATGAGCAGTTCTTC.

This clone was recorded once. The gene calls are TRBV11-3 and TRBJ2-1; 8 bases map to TRBD2. This CDR3 region has 15 residues. Germline V lookup: CDR1 SGHNT, CDR2 YENEEA. The trim removed 2 bases at V and 6 bases at J, leaving 6 bases unmatched. CDR3: CASSLRTSPGNEQFF. The CDR3 DNA sequence: TGTGCCAGCAGCTTACGGACTAGCCCCGGCAATGAGCAGTTCTTC.

The rearrangement links TRBV3-1 (or the pseudogene TRBV3-2) to TRBJ1-2, with 8 bases aligning to TRBD1. V was pared by 7 bases and J by 3 bases, with 4 bases of the junction left unmatched. Germline assignment: CDR1 LGHDT and CDR2 YNNKEL (reference sequence). This CDR3 spans 13 amino acids. The CDR3 loop reads CASTGGVYYGYTF. The CDR3 DNA reads TGTGCCAGCACAGGGGGCGTATACTATGGCTACACCTTC.

The chain recombines TRBV19 with TRBJ1-1; TRBD1 aligns across 9 bases. In germline, CDR1 is LNHDA, CDR2 SQIVND (reference sequence). J gave up 7 bases and V 7 bases, and 13 bases lay outside the gene matches. The CDR3 is made up of 15 amino acids. The CDR3 DNA follows: TGTGCCAGTAAAAGACAGGGGGTAGGCGTCAGTGAAGCTTTCTTT. As protein: CASKRQGVGVSEAFF.

The CDR3 is CATSEGNTGELFF. CDR3 DNA: TGTGCCACCAGCGAGGGGAACACCGGGGAGCTGTTTTTT. This chain connects TRBV24-1 to TRBJ2-2; D possibly corresponds to TRBD2 (5 bases). This CDR3 contains 13 residues. Deletions cut 7 bases from V and 1 base from J, with 6 bases between. Per germline, CDR1 KGHDR and CDR2 SFDVKD.

V gene TRBV29-1 combines with J gene TRBJ2-2; no firm D call. CDR1 is SQVTM and CDR2 is ANQGSEA in the germline V gene. The CDR3 is 15 amino acids. Trimming took off 6 bases at V and 0 bases at J, with 14 bases between the two ends. This chain's CDR3 is CSVTAQEANTGELFF. Here the CDR3 DNA reads TGCAGCGTCACAGCCCAGGAAGCGAACACCGGGGAGCTGTTTTTT.

The V call is TRBV20-1, the J call TRBJ1-1; D remains unclear. This CDR3 region has 11 residues. V dropped 0 bases and J dropped 6 bases, with 5 bases sitting between them. The germline V gene has CDR1 DFQATT and CDR2 SNEGSKA (reference sequence). The CDR3 sequence is CSARDIPEAFF. DNA of the CDR3: TGCAGTGCTAGAGATATCCCTGAAGCTTTCTTT.

J is TRBJ1-2 and V is TRBV12-3 or TRBV12-4; no clear D. CDR3 length: 13 residues. Trimming stripped 5 bases from V and 6 bases from J, with 13 bases between. CDR3 amino acids: CASSTTWLNGYTF. As DNA, the CDR3 is TGTGCCAGCAGTACGACATGGTTGAATGGCTACACCTTC.

This chain uses TRBV21-1 with TRBJ2-1; the table assigns TRBD2, which was not confirmed against the DNA. TRBV21-1 is reported as a pseudogene. The CDR3 sequence is 21 residues long. The CDR3 sequence: CASSPKMSGLAGRSSYNEQFF. In DNA, the CDR3 is TGTGCCAGCAGCCCCAAAATGTCGGGCCTAGCGGGGAGGAGCTCCTACAATGAGCAGTTCTTC.

V is TRBV5-1 and J is TRBJ2-1, with TRBD1 as a possible D gene (6 bases). The V gene's germline CDR1 is SGHRS and CDR2 YFSETQ. The CDR3 covers 12 residues. V was cut by 9 bases and J by 6 bases, with 13 bases left in between. The CDR3 nucleotides are TGCGCCACCTCGATACAGGGCAATGAGCAGTTCTTC. Amino acid sequence: CATSIQGNEQFF.

The rearrangement uses TRBV6-5 and TRBJ2-3; 7 bases agree with TRBD1. V shed 6 bases and J 3 bases; nucleotides not matched to a gene: 6. The CDR3 loop spans 14 amino acids. Germline V CDR1 and CDR2: MNHEY, SVGAGI. Here the CDR3 DNA reads TGTGCCAGCAGGAGCAGGGGGTTTACAGATACGCAGTATTTT. It encodes CASRSRGFTDTQYF.

This chain connects TRBV18 to TRBJ2-7, with TRBD1 matching 10 bases. There are 15 residues in the CDR3. J was trimmed by 0 bases and V by 4 bases; bases with no gene match: 3. CDR1 KGHSH and CDR2 LQKENI come from the germline V gene. The DNA for the CDR3 is TGTGCCAGCTCACGACAGGGGGCCGACTCCTACGAGCAGTACTTC. Its protein is CASSRQGADSYEQYF.

The table lists this clone with a few counts. This chain links TRBV6-6 with TRBJ1-1; 7 bases line up with TRBD1. This CDR3 region has 13 residues. CDR1 is MNHNY, CDR2 SVGAGI, per germline (reference sequence). Losses at the gene ends were 7 bases for V and 2 bases for J; bases not matched to a gene: 4. The CDR3 protein is CASKGQDNTEAFF. The CDR3 coding sequence is TGTGCCAGCAAAGGACAGGATAACACTGAAGCTTTCTTT.

The chain links TRBV6-1 to TRBJ1-5; the D gene is possibly TRBD1 (5 bases). Per the germline V gene, CDR1 is MNHNS and CDR2 is SASEGT. Trimming cost V 3 bases and J 4 bases, with 10 bases left between them. CDR3 length equals 14 residues. The CDR3 region has the DNA TGTGCCAGCAGTGATGCAGGGACTAATCAGCCCCAGCATTTT. As protein: CASSDAGTNQPQHF.

This sequence joins TRBV18 and TRBJ2-7; D remains unclear. V was trimmed by 3 bases and J by 7 bases, leaving 7 bases between them. Germline loops: CDR1 KGHSH, CDR2 LQKENI. The CDR3 is made up of 11 amino acids. CDR3 sequence: CASSPHREQYF. In DNA, the CDR3 is TGTGCCAGCTCACCCCACCGGGAGCAGTACTTC.